The 14 T cell receptor beta chains listed next were all sequenced from one sample in a study of T cells in Graves' hyperthyroidism and ophthalmopathy. The source material, RNA transcripts, was used to amplify TCR beta CDR3 regions. RT-PCR in the first round (using the HTBI primer set) targeted the TCR CDR3. TCRdb called the multiplex PCR reads again in MiXCR, with one record for every CDR3 protein. This sample has approximately 560,000 distinct CDR3 sequences, with 35% to 55% found just once. Source material: peripheral blood or thyroid tissue (not recorded which). Receptors were obtained from a woman aged 18-29 years with Graves' hyperthyroidism.

The J gene is TRBJ1-1, the V gene TRBV24-1; a weak D match, TRBD1 (5 bases). With 1 base removed from V and 2 bases from J, the gap between germline ends came to 16 bases. Germline V gene lookup returns CDR1 KGHDR and CDR2 SFDVKD. This CDR3 comprises 17 residues. The CDR3 sequence is CATSDFAGDGRNTEAFF. The CDR3 coding sequence is TGTGCCACCAGTGATTTCGCCGGGGACGGACGTAACACTGAAGCTTTCTTT.

This clonotype has more than one count but fewer than ten. The rearrangement joins TRBV2 to TRBJ1-5; D is unresolved. CDR1 and CDR2 (germline): SNHLY, FYNNEI. V was shortened by 3 bases and J by 1 base, with 10 bases between the two germline ends. This CDR3 is 15 amino acids long. CDR3 nucleotides: TGTGCCAGCAGTGAGACCGTTAGAAGCAATCAGCCCCAGCATTTT. Protein sequence: CASSETVRSNQPQHF.

This chain's CDR3 is CSARDNWAQETQYF. The CDR3 bases are TGCAGTGCTAGAGATAATTGGGCCCAGGAGACCCAGTACTTC. This rearrangement joins TRBV20-1 to TRBJ2-5; no firm D call. CDR3 size: 14 residues. Germline CDR1 and CDR2: DFQATT and SNEGSKA (reference sequence). V was shortened by 0 bases and J by 5 bases, with 13 bases between the two germline ends.

In regard to this clonotype: This may be a read error: a much more frequent sequence differs by one nucleotide. This chain connects TRBV29-1 to TRBJ2-7, with TRBD2 as a possible D gene (6 bases). CDR3 length: 12 amino acids. Germline V gene sequence: CDR1 SQVTM, CDR2 ANQGSEA. CDR3: CSAGLNSCEQYF. The CDR3 DNA follows: TGCAGCGCGGGACTGAATTCCTGCGAGCAGTACTTC.

There are a few counts of this clonotype. This rearrangement joins TRBV7-2 to TRBJ1-4; D perhaps matches TRBD1 (5 bases). Trimming took off 2 bases at V and 1 base at J, with 14 bases between the two ends. Germline V CDR1 and CDR2: SGHTA, FQGNSA. The CDR3 is 17 amino acids. DNA of the CDR3: TGTGCCAGCAGCTTAACGTTCCGGGGGGGAACTAATGAAAAACTGTTTTTT. Its protein product is CASSLTFRGGTNEKLFF.

As concerns this clonotype: A read error is possible here, since a much larger clone lies one base away. The rearrangement links TRBV20-1 to TRBJ2-6; TRBD1 might be the D (5 bases). This CDR3 is 13 amino acids long. Germline CDR1 and CDR2: DFQATT and SNEGSKA (reference sequence). DNA for the CDR3: TGCAGTGTTATCACCTCTGGGGCCAACGTCCTGGCTTTC. Residues: CSVITSGANVLAF.

The V gene is TRBV7-8, the J gene TRBJ2-7; D gene unclear. From germline, CDR1 is SGHVS and CDR2 FQNEAQ. This CDR3 is built from 15 residues. V lost 1 base and J 3 bases, leaving 13 bases between the germline ends. In DNA, the CDR3 is TGTGCCAGCAGCTTAGGACAACCGAGAAACTACGAGCAGTACTTC. Protein product: CASSLGQPRNYEQYF.

This rearrangement joins TRBV7-9 to TRBJ2-7; TRBD2 aligns across 10 bases. Looked up from germline, CDR1 is SEHNR and CDR2 is FQNEAQ (reference sequence). The CDR3 loop spans 15 amino acids. V shed 3 bases and J 2 bases; nucleotides not matched to a gene: 4. The CDR3 is CASSLLSGRAYEQYF. The CDR3 DNA reads as TGTGCCAGCAGCTTGCTCAGCGGGAGGGCCTACGAGCAGTACTTC.

The chain recombines TRBV2 with TRBJ2-5, with D perhaps matching TRBD2 (5 bases). Trimming took 10 bases from V and 9 from J, leaving 21 bases between them. CDR1 is SNHLY and CDR2 is FYNNEI in the germline V gene. CDR3 length: 13 residues. The CDR3 is CANSNEGSGAQYF. For the CDR3, the DNA is TGTGCCAACAGCAACGAAGGCTCCGGGGCCCAGTACTTC.

This clonotype was seen a handful of times. The chain's CDR3 is CASSQTGQGASPLHF. Here the CDR3 DNA reads TGTGCCAGCAGCCAAACCGGACAGGGAGCGTCACCCCTCCACTTT. J is TRBJ1-6 and V is TRBV7-9; 8 bases fit TRBD1. Germline CDR1 SEHNR, CDR2 FQNEAQ (reference sequence). The V segment lost 5 bases and the J segment 10 bases; nucleotides outside the gene matches: 10. The length of the CDR3 is 15 residues.

The chain is built from TRBV7-2 and TRBJ2-7; D perhaps matches TRBD1 (6 bases). The CDR3 contains 17 residues. Germline V gene lookup returns CDR1 SGHTA and CDR2 FQGNSA. Trimming took off 5 bases at V and 0 bases at J, with 20 bases between the two ends. The CDR3: CASSLNFGTRSSYEQYF. The CDR3, as DNA: TGTGCCAGCAGCCTAAACTTTGGGACAAGGAGCTCCTACGAGCAGTACTTC.

The genes are TRBV5-1 and TRBJ2-7; no clear D. The CDR3 contains 16 residues. The V and J ends lost 7 bases and 0 bases respectively, with 20 bases between them. Germline assignment: CDR1 SGHRS and CDR2 YFSETQ. The CDR3: CASAHLGGLSSYEQYF. The CDR3, as DNA: TGCGCCAGCGCCCATTTGGGCGGATTAAGCTCCTACGAGCAGTACTTC.

This clonotype was detected once. The chain employs TRBV19 and TRBJ2-2; 7 bases map to TRBD1. Germline V gene lookup returns CDR1 LNHDA and CDR2 SQIVND (reference sequence). The V and J ends lost 0 bases and 6 bases, in that order; junction bases with no gene match: 7. The CDR3 spans 16 residues. CDR3 bases: TGTGCCAGTAGTATAGAGGGACAGTCCTTCCCCGGGGAGCTGTTTTTT. Translation: CASSIEGQSFPGELFF.

The chain uses TRBV24-1 and TRBJ1-5; D ambiguous. CDR1 and CDR2 from the germline V gene are KGHDR and SFDVKD. The CDR3 runs to 13 residues. The V end was cut by 8 bases, the J end by 6 bases, with 13 bases between. DNA of the CDR3: TGTGCCACCACCCGGATCGGCGCTCAGCCCCAGCATTTT. It specifies CATTRIGAQPQHF.